This T cell receptor (beta chain) is from a study of blood T cell repertoires in COVID-19. Background on the study: Both acute and convalescent COVID-19 samples were obtained from the United States, Italy and Spain.

The sample holds one count of this clone. From germline, CDR1 is WSHSY and CDR2 SAAADI. This CDR3 is built from 14 residues. Trimming took 7 bases from V and 1 from J, leaving 13 bases between them. Study processing details: It was from reference gene primer amplification that nucleated cell counts were estimated. TCRdb keeps only in-frame clones here, not all; method: immunoSEQ multiplex PCR. The V and J calls and clone size are taken from that table; D and trimming were inferred from the DNA. The top ten clones hold roughly 4.7% of a sample with around 25,000 clones, around 86% of them seen once. Sequencing used peripheral blood. J is TRBJ2-5 and V is TRBV10-2, with D perhaps matching TRBD2 (5 bases). The TCR sequence derives from a man aged 50 or older with active COVID-19. In nucleotides, the CDR3 is TGCGCCAGCACCCCGGGAACTAGCCAAGAGACCCAGTACTTC. Translation: CASTPGTSQETQYF.